This is a list of T cell receptor beta chains from one sample in a study of identical twins. TCRdb processed the 5' RACE reads anew with MiXCR; each CDR3 protein has one entry. The sample yields approximately 600,000 distinct CDR3 sequences, approximately 9.6% seen once. The same specimen was also included in a second study, on yellow fever vaccine responses in identical twins.

The source material was PBMCs. Every receptor here comes from a woman aged 18-29 years in good health. CDR3s include the opening cysteine and the closing phenylalanine or tryptophan. The D gene is left open where the match is weak. Some rows mark clone size as missing; the rest say once, few, many or name a class of expanded clone.

J gene	D gene	clone size	CDR3 length	V gene	CDR3 protein	CDR3 DNA
TRBJ2-1	-	many	11	TRBV12-3/TRBV12-4	CASSFGGGQFF	TGTGCCAGCAGTTTTGGAGGTGGGCAGTTCTTC
TRBJ2-5	-	-	15	TRBV24-1	CATSDPLAPQETQYF	TGTGCCACCAGTGACCCCTTAGCCCCACAAGAGACCCAGTACTTC
TRBJ1-5	-	many	15	TRBV5-1	CASSATGVANQPQHF	TGCGCCAGCAGCGCCACAGGTGTGGCCAATCAGCCCCAGCATTTT
TRBJ2-1	TRBD1	many	19	TRBV4-3	CASSQDRVVRGGAINEQFF	TGCGCCAGCAGCCAAGATAGAGTCGTCCGAGGGGGCGCAATCAATGAGCAGTTCTTC
TRBJ2-3	-	-	14	TRBV23-1	CAGLDSIGTDTQYF	TGCGCCGGGCTCGACAGTATTGGGACAGATACGCAGTATTTT
TRBJ1-6	TRBD1	-	14	TRBV15	CATSNRQGASPLHF	TGTGCCACCAGCAACAGACAGGGGGCTTCACCCCTCCACTTT
TRBJ2-3	TRBD2	-	15	TRBV28	CASSRIAGVGDTQYF	TGTGCCAGCAGTCGTATAGCGGGAGTGGGAGATACGCAGTATTTT
TRBJ2-3	-	-	15	TRBV12-3/TRBV12-4	CATCLRGKETDTQYF	TGTGCCACCTGCTTAAGGGGGAAGGAGACAGATACGCAGTATTTT
TRBJ2-1	TRBD2	many	14	TRBV29-1	CSVAKRGVKNEQFF	TGCAGCGTTGCCAAGCGGGGGGTTAAGAATGAGCAGTTCTTC
TRBJ2-1	-	few	16	TRBV4-3	CASSQDMGSSYNEQFF	TGCGCCAGCAGCCAAGATATGGGGAGCTCCTACAATGAGCAGTTCTTC
TRBJ2-3	-	few	12	TRBV20-1	CSAPEGPDTQYF	TGCAGTGCCCCGGAGGGCCCCGATACGCAGTATTTT
TRBJ2-4	TRBD1	many	16	TRBV2	CASSSETGTGRDIQYF	TGTGCCAGCAGTTCGGAAACCGGGACAGGGAGAGACATTCAGTACTTC
TRBJ2-6	-	many	15	TRBV29-1	CSVGSSSSGANVLTF	TGCAGCGTTGGCAGCTCCAGCTCTGGGGCCAACGTCCTGACTTTC
TRBJ1-5	-	-	13	TRBV20-1	CSARGDTVQPQHF	TGCAGTGCTAGGGGGGACACGGTCCAGCCCCAGCATTTT
TRBJ2-2	-	-	16	TRBV4-2	CASSQEEGWGFGELFF	TGTGCCAGCAGCCAAGAGGAGGGGTGGGGATTCGGGGAGCTGTTTTTT
TRBJ2-7	TRBD1	-	15	TRBV4-3	CASSLDRATSYEQYF	TGCGCCAGCAGCCTCGACAGGGCCACCTCCTACGAGCAGTACTTC
TRBJ2-5	-	few	12	TRBV20-1	CSAKAPPTDQYF	TGCAGTGCTAAGGCACCTCCCACGGACCAGTACTTC
TRBJ1-1	-	few	15	TRBV12-3/TRBV12-4	CASSSHGDTNTEAFF	TGTGCCAGCAGTAGTCACGGTGACACGAACACTGAAGCTTTCTTT
TRBJ2-2	-	few	13	TRBV7-9	CASSLESGGELFF	TGTGCCAGCAGCTTAGAGAGCGGCGGGGAGCTGTTTTTT
TRBJ1-2	-	-	14	TRBV7-9	CASTGQGTSYGYTF	TGTGCCAGCACCGGGCAGGGGACAAGCTATGGCTACACCTTC
TRBJ2-3	-	-	13	TRBV9	CASSSQDTDTQYF	TGTGCCAGCAGTTCACAGGACACAGATACGCAGTATTTT
TRBJ1-4	-	many	13	TRBV29-1	CSVDIMGAEKLFF	TGCAGCGTTGACATCATGGGGGCGGAAAAACTGTTTTTT
TRBJ2-2	TRBD1	-	15	TRBV5-1	CASNKGAQNTGELFF	TGCGCCAGCAACAAGGGGGCCCAAAACACCGGGGAGCTGTTTTTT
TRBJ2-5	TRBD2	few	12	TRBV10-3	CAPSGRHKTQYF	TGTGCCCCTAGCGGTCGGCATAAGACCCAGTACTTC
TRBJ2-3	-	few	14	TRBV5-6	CASSYAHRADTQYF	TGTGCCAGCAGCTACGCCCACCGAGCAGATACGCAGTATTTT
TRBJ2-3	TRBD2	many	19	TRBV4-2	CASSQGPGLVFLGTDTQYF	TGTGCCAGCAGCCAAGGGCCGGGACTAGTATTTCTGGGCACAGATACGCAGTATTTT
TRBJ1-6	-	few	14	TRBV3-1	CASSQERDNSPLHF	TGTGCCAGCAGCCAAGAGAGGGACAATTCACCCCTCCACTTT
TRBJ2-7	-	-	17	TRBV12-3/TRBV12-4	CASTGKVTGSSVGEQYF	TGTGCCAGCACGGGAAAGGTAACAGGGTCGAGCGTAGGCGAGCAGTACTTC
TRBJ2-3	TRBD2	many	15	TRBV7-2	CASSLGGRSADTQYF	TGTGCCAGCAGCTTAGGCGGGAGGAGTGCAGATACGCAGTATTTT
TRBJ1-2	-	few	12	TRBV6-6	CASSHTGPGYTF	TGTGCCAGCAGTCACACAGGGCCTGGCTACACCTTC
TRBJ1-1	TRBD1	many	15	TRBV5-1	CASSLAGDRKLEAFF	TGCGCCAGCAGCTTGGCCGGGGACAGAAAACTTGAAGCTTTCTTT
TRBJ1-5	-	-	15	TRBV15	CATSRDLGSNQPQHF	TGTGCCACCAGCAGAGATCTGGGGAGCAATCAGCCCCAGCATTTT
TRBJ2-3	TRBD2	few	13	TRBV29-1	CSVSGGTMDTQYF	TGCAGCGTCAGCGGGGGGACTATGGATACGCAGTATTTT
TRBJ2-3	-	many	12	TRBV6-1	CASSEQPSTQYF	TGTGCCAGCAGTGAACAGCCCTCCACGCAGTATTTT
TRBJ2-7	-	few	13	TRBV30	CAWSKQWGYEQYF	TGTGCCTGGAGTAAACAGTGGGGGTACGAGCAGTACTTC
TRBJ2-4	-	many	16	TRBV29-1	CSYTEGIIGLKNIQYF	TGCAGCTACACGGAGGGAATTATCGGGTTAAAAAACATTCAGTACTTC
TRBJ2-4	-	-	14	TRBV10-1	CASSERGRKNIQYF	TGCGCCAGCAGTGAAAGGGGCCGCAAAAACATTCAGTACTTC
TRBJ1-2	-	many	12	TRBV27	CASSLAGAGYTF	TGTGCCAGCAGTTTAGCGGGGGCTGGCTACACCTTC
TRBJ2-3	TRBD2	many	16	TRBV29-1	CSVEAKTGTRYDTQYF	TGCAGCGTTGAAGCCAAGACCGGGACTAGGTACGATACGCAGTATTTT
TRBJ2-7	-	-	13	TRBV27	CASSPLSPLGQYF	TGTGCCAGCAGTCCCCTGAGCCCCTTGGGGCAGTACTTC